A single sample is the source of the 28 T cell receptor beta chains below, sequenced in a study of T cell responses to AZD1222 COVID-19 vaccine. The assay was immunoSEQ multiplex PCR, and TCRdb's table has in-frame clones only and misses some. Here the sample spans roughly 99,000 clones, under 95% being singletons. Sequenced material: peripheral blood, taken 28 days after the second AZD1222 dose. These receptors originate from an adult who received the AZD1222 COVID-19 vaccine.

Notes on this clone: One junction end disagrees with the germline gene, perhaps due to a read error. CDR3 loop: CASSVDSHNEQFF. As DNA, the CDR3 is TGTGCCAGCAGTGTAGACTCCCACAATGAGCAGTTCTTC. J is TRBJ2-1 and V is TRBV6-4; D gene uncertain. CDR3 length equals 13 residues. Germline V CDR1 and CDR2: MRHNA, SNTAGT.

The chain carries TRBV19 and TRBJ1-5; 7 positions agree with TRBD1. The V gene end was trimmed by 6 bases and the J gene end by 5 bases; junction bases not matched to a gene: 10. CDR1 is LNHDA, CDR2 SQIVND, per germline (reference sequence). The length of the CDR3 is 15 residues. The CDR3 DNA sequence: TGTGCCAGTAGGACCACAGGGGTTAAGGATCAGCCCCAGCATTTT. It is translated as CASRTTGVKDQPQHF.

The J gene is TRBJ2-2, the V gene TRBV28; 7 bases fit TRBD1. Germline CDR1 MDHEN, CDR2 SYDVKM. CDR3 size: 13 residues. The J segment lost 4 bases and the V segment lost 8 bases, leaving 4 bases of the junction unmatched. The CDR3 coding sequence is TGTGCCAGCTTACAGGGGTCCACCGGGGAGCTGTTTTTT. It yields the protein CASLQGSTGELFF.

This chain joins TRBV3-1 (or the pseudogene TRBV3-2) and TRBJ2-1; TRBD2 matches 12 bases. Per the germline V gene, CDR1 is LGHDT and CDR2 is YNNKEL (reference sequence). The CDR3 has 15 residues. V lost 0 bases to trimming and J lost 10 bases; unmatched junction nucleotides: 4. Written as DNA, the CDR3 is TGTGCCAGCAGCCAAGATCTAGCGGGAGGGGGCGAGCAGTTCTTC. Translating gives CASSQDLAGGGEQFF.

A word on this clone: Germline is not matched at one junction end, which may reflect a read error. This chain uses TRBV7-9 with TRBJ2-7; D gene ambiguous. This CDR3 spans 13 amino acids. Per germline, CDR1 SEHNR and CDR2 FQNEAQ (reference sequence). The CDR3 bases are TGTGCCAGCAGCTACGCGCCTCTATACGAGCCGTACTTC. Residues: CASSYAPLYEPYF.

This clone was recorded once. The chain couples TRBV18 to TRBJ1-2, with D maybe TRBD1 (6 bases). Germline values: CDR1 KGHSH, CDR2 LQKENI. This CDR3 spans 16 amino acids. Trimming removed 3 bases at V and 3 bases at J, with 17 bases between. The CDR3 spells CASSPYVWTEDYGYTF. The CDR3 bases are TGTGCCAGCTCACCCTACGTTTGGACAGAGGACTATGGCTACACCTTC.

This clone has a single count. The chain employs TRBV11-2 and TRBJ2-1; 9 bases map to TRBD1. Losses at the gene ends were 5 bases for V and 15 bases for J; bases not matched to a gene: 11. The CDR3 spans 13 residues. The germline CDR1 and CDR2 sequences are SGHAT and FQNNGV. The CDR3 sequence is CASSERTGGDWFF. For the CDR3, the DNA is TGTGCCAGCAGCGAACGAACAGGGGGCGATTGGTTCTTC.

V gene TRBV15 combines with J gene TRBJ2-2; D unclear. Trimming removed 5 bases at V and 6 bases at J, with 4 bases between. The V gene's germline CDR1 is LNHNV and CDR2 YYDKDF (reference sequence). This CDR3 contains 11 residues. The CDR3 DNA reads as TGTGCCACCAGCTCCTCCGGGGAGCTGTTTTTT. Residues: CATSSSGELFF.

The J gene is TRBJ2-7, the V gene TRBV3-1 (or the pseudogene TRBV3-2), with TRBD1 matching 9 bases. This CDR3 has 15 amino acids. With 4 bases clipped from V and 2 bases from J, the junction kept 6 bases outside the gene matches. Per the germline V gene, CDR1 is LGHDT and CDR2 is YNNKEL (reference sequence). The CDR3 reads CASSLTGGETYEQYF. CDR3 DNA: TGTGCCAGCAGCCTGACAGGGGGTGAAACCTACGAGCAGTACTTC.

The chain employs TRBV6-2 or TRBV6-3 and TRBJ1-2; 7 bases are a match to TRBD1. Germline V lookup: CDR1 MNHEY, CDR2 SVGEGT. Trimming at V came to 2 bases and at J to 4 bases, leaving 4 bases not matched to a gene. This CDR3 is built from 14 residues. The CDR3: CASSYGTVSYGYTF. CDR3 nucleotides: TGTGCCAGCAGTTACGGGACAGTAAGCTATGGCTACACCTTC.

This clone was detected only once. This chain joins TRBV3-1 (or the pseudogene TRBV3-2) and TRBJ1-3; 8 bases fit TRBD1. Trimming at V came to 4 bases and at J to 0 bases, leaving 2 bases not matched to a gene. CDR3 length: 15 residues. In germline, CDR1 is LGHDT, CDR2 YNNKEL (reference sequence). The CDR3 DNA reads TGTGCCAGCAGCCGGACAGGGAGCTCTGGAAACACCATATATTTT. Amino acids: CASSRTGSSGNTIYF.

The genes are TRBV5-1 and TRBJ2-1; the match to TRBD1 covers 7 bases. V lost 4 bases to trimming and J lost 5 bases; unmatched junction nucleotides: 6. The CDR3 contains 14 residues. Germline V gene lookup returns CDR1 SGHRS and CDR2 YFSETQ. The CDR3 reads CASSPGGSDNEQFF. Written as DNA, the CDR3 is TGCGCCAGCAGCCCAGGGGGTTCCGACAATGAGCAGTTCTTC.

This chain links TRBV12-3 or TRBV12-4 with TRBJ2-2, with unresolved D. There are 12 residues in the CDR3. Trimming cost V 5 bases and J 7 bases, with 8 bases left between them. CDR3 DNA sequence: TGTGCCAGCAGTCCCACTGACGGGGAGCTGTTTTTT. Translated, it gives CASSPTDGELFF.

This chain joins TRBV29-1 and TRBJ2-7, with 13 positions matching TRBD2. CDR3 size: 14 residues. Trimming took 5 bases from V and 5 from J; bases not matched to a gene: 6. The germline CDR1 and CDR2 sequences are SQVTM and ANQGSEA. The chain's CDR3 is CSVLGTSGTDEQYF. The CDR3 coding sequence is TGCAGCGTTCTGGGGACTAGCGGGACCGACGAGCAGTACTTC.

The chain carries TRBV3-1 (or the pseudogene TRBV3-2) and TRBJ2-3; 10 bases are a match to TRBD2. CDR3 length: 16 residues. The J segment lost 1 base and the V segment lost 1 base, leaving 2 bases of the junction unmatched. CDR1 and CDR2 from the germline V gene are LGHDT and YNNKEL (reference sequence). CDR3 loop: CASSQGLAGGTDTQYF. As DNA, the CDR3 is TGTGCCAGCAGCCAAGGGCTAGCGGGAGGCACAGATACGCAGTATTTT.

V gene TRBV7-7 combines with J gene TRBJ2-5; D is unclear. This CDR3 has 13 residues. V shed 2 bases and J shed 1 base, with 5 bases lying between them. Germline V CDR1 and CDR2: SSHAT, FNYEAQ (reference sequence). CDR3 sequence (DNA): TGTGCCAGCAGCTTAACCCCCCAAGAGACCCAGTACTTC. Its translation: CASSLTPQETQYF.

The chain recombines TRBV15 with TRBJ1-5; no definite D call. This CDR3 spans 13 amino acids. Trimming stripped 1 base from V and 6 bases from J, with 7 bases between. The germline gives CDR1 LNHNV, CDR2 YYDKDF (reference sequence). Here the CDR3 DNA reads TGTGCCACCAGCAGAGGAGGGTCTCAGCCCCAGCATTTT. Protein sequence: CATSRGGSQPQHF.

This clone is a singleton in its sample. This chain joins TRBV5-1 and TRBJ1-3; 8 bases are a match to TRBD1. CDR3 length: 16 residues. Per the germline V gene, CDR1 is SGHRS and CDR2 is YFSETQ. J was trimmed by 0 bases and V by 4 bases; bases with no gene match: 6. CDR3 loop: CASSVDRVRSGNTIYF. The CDR3 coding sequence is TGCGCCAGCAGCGTGGACAGGGTTCGCTCTGGAAACACCATATATTTT.

This chain uses TRBV9 with TRBJ2-1; possibly TRBD1 for D (6 bases). Deletions cut 2 bases from V and 5 bases from J, with 14 bases between. Per the germline V gene, CDR1 is SGDLS and CDR2 is YYNGEE. This CDR3 has 15 residues. CDR3 sequence reads: CASSVPGAGDNEQFF. In DNA, the CDR3 is TGTGCCAGCAGCGTTCCAGGGGCCGGGGACAATGAGCAGTTCTTC.

A note on this clone: In the same sample, other DNA sequences code for this CDR3. The genes are TRBV9 and TRBJ2-1, with 10 bases aligning to TRBD2. CDR3 size: 15 residues. V lost 0 bases to trimming and J lost 6 bases; unmatched junction nucleotides: 3. Germline-derived CDR1 and CDR2 are SGDLS and YYNGEE. CDR3 loop: CASSVASGGGNEQFF. The CDR3 nucleotides are TGTGCCAGCAGCGTAGCTAGCGGGGGAGGCAATGAGCAGTTCTTC.

The chain has TRBV5-1 and TRBJ2-7; TRBD2 matches 9 bases. This CDR3 is built from 16 residues. V shed 0 bases, J shed 5 bases, and the junction held 9 bases outside the gene matches. Germline values: CDR1 SGHRS, CDR2 YFSETQ. CDR3 nucleotides: TGCGCCAGCAGCTTGGCGTTAGCGGGAGTTCTGAACGAGCAGTACTTC. Translated: CASSLALAGVLNEQYF.

The V call is TRBV28, the J call TRBJ1-3, with a weak D call TRBD1 (5 bases). Germline CDR1 MDHEN, CDR2 SYDVKM. This CDR3 is built from 15 residues. V lost 0 bases and J 2 bases, leaving 8 bases between the germline ends. The CDR3: CASSLWAGTGNTIYF. CDR3 bases: TGTGCCAGCAGTTTATGGGCAGGGACTGGAAACACCATATATTTT.

The chain joins TRBV5-1 to TRBJ1-3; D gene ambiguous. Germline loops: CDR1 SGHRS, CDR2 YFSETQ. The CDR3 has 15 amino acids. Trimming took off 0 bases at V and 4 bases at J, with 11 bases between the two ends. The DNA for the CDR3 is TGCGCCAGCAGCTTGGAGCTTACTGGGGGAAACACCATATATTTT. Translation gives CASSLELTGGNTIYF.

The J gene is TRBJ1-2, the V gene TRBV27; D is unresolved. The germline CDR1 and CDR2 sequences are MNHEY and SMNVEV (reference sequence). This CDR3 contains 14 residues. Deletions cut 2 bases from V and 7 bases from J, with 14 bases between. In DNA, the CDR3 is TGTGCCAGCAGTTTAAAAGGCAGCCTAACTGGCTACACCTTC. Its protein is CASSLKGSLTGYTF.

There are a few counts of this clone. The chain couples TRBV20-1 to TRBJ1-4; D is unclear. The germline V gene has CDR1 DFQATT and CDR2 SNEGSKA (reference sequence). This CDR3 spans 14 amino acids. V was clipped by 3 bases and J by 0 bases, with 8 bases between them. CDR3 DNA sequence: TGCAGTGCTAGTTCGGGGTCAACTAATGAAAAACTGTTTTTT. It is translated as CSASSGSTNEKLFF.

The rearrangement uses TRBV29-1 and TRBJ2-1, with 9 positions matching TRBD2. V lost 8 bases and J lost 8; bases outside the gene matches: 13. The CDR3 has 14 amino acids. Germline CDR1 is SQVTM and CDR2 is ANQGSEA. The CDR3 DNA follows: TGCAGCACGGAGGGCGGGGGGGCCATCTATGAGCAGTTCTTC. The encoded protein is CSTEGGGAIYEQFF.

J is TRBJ1-1 and V is TRBV9; D may be TRBD1 (5 bases). CDR3 size: 14 residues. V lost 4 bases to trimming and J lost 6 bases, with 16 bases between them. Germline V gene data show CDR1 as SGDLS and CDR2 as YYNGEE. The CDR3 loop reads CASSPQGTAPEAFF. The DNA of the CDR3 is TGTGCCAGCAGCCCCCAAGGGACGGCCCCTGAAGCTTTCTTT. Supplemented by reference TRBV9 and TRBJ1-1, the full variable domain reads DSGVTQTPKHLITATGQRVTLRCSPRSGDLSVYWYQQSLDQGLQFLIQYYNGEERAKGNILERFSAQQFPDLHSELNLSSLELGDSALYFCASSPQGTAPEAFFGQGTRLTVV.

The chain couples TRBV20-1 to TRBJ2-3, with 12 bases lining up with TRBD2. V lost 3 bases and J lost 2; bases outside the gene matches: 6. This CDR3 has 16 residues. From germline, CDR1 is DFQATT and CDR2 SNEGSKA (reference sequence). Written as DNA, the CDR3 is TGCAGTGCTAGTGGCCTAGCGGGAGGGCCCACAGATACGCAGTATTTT. Translated, it gives CSASGLAGGPTDTQYF.